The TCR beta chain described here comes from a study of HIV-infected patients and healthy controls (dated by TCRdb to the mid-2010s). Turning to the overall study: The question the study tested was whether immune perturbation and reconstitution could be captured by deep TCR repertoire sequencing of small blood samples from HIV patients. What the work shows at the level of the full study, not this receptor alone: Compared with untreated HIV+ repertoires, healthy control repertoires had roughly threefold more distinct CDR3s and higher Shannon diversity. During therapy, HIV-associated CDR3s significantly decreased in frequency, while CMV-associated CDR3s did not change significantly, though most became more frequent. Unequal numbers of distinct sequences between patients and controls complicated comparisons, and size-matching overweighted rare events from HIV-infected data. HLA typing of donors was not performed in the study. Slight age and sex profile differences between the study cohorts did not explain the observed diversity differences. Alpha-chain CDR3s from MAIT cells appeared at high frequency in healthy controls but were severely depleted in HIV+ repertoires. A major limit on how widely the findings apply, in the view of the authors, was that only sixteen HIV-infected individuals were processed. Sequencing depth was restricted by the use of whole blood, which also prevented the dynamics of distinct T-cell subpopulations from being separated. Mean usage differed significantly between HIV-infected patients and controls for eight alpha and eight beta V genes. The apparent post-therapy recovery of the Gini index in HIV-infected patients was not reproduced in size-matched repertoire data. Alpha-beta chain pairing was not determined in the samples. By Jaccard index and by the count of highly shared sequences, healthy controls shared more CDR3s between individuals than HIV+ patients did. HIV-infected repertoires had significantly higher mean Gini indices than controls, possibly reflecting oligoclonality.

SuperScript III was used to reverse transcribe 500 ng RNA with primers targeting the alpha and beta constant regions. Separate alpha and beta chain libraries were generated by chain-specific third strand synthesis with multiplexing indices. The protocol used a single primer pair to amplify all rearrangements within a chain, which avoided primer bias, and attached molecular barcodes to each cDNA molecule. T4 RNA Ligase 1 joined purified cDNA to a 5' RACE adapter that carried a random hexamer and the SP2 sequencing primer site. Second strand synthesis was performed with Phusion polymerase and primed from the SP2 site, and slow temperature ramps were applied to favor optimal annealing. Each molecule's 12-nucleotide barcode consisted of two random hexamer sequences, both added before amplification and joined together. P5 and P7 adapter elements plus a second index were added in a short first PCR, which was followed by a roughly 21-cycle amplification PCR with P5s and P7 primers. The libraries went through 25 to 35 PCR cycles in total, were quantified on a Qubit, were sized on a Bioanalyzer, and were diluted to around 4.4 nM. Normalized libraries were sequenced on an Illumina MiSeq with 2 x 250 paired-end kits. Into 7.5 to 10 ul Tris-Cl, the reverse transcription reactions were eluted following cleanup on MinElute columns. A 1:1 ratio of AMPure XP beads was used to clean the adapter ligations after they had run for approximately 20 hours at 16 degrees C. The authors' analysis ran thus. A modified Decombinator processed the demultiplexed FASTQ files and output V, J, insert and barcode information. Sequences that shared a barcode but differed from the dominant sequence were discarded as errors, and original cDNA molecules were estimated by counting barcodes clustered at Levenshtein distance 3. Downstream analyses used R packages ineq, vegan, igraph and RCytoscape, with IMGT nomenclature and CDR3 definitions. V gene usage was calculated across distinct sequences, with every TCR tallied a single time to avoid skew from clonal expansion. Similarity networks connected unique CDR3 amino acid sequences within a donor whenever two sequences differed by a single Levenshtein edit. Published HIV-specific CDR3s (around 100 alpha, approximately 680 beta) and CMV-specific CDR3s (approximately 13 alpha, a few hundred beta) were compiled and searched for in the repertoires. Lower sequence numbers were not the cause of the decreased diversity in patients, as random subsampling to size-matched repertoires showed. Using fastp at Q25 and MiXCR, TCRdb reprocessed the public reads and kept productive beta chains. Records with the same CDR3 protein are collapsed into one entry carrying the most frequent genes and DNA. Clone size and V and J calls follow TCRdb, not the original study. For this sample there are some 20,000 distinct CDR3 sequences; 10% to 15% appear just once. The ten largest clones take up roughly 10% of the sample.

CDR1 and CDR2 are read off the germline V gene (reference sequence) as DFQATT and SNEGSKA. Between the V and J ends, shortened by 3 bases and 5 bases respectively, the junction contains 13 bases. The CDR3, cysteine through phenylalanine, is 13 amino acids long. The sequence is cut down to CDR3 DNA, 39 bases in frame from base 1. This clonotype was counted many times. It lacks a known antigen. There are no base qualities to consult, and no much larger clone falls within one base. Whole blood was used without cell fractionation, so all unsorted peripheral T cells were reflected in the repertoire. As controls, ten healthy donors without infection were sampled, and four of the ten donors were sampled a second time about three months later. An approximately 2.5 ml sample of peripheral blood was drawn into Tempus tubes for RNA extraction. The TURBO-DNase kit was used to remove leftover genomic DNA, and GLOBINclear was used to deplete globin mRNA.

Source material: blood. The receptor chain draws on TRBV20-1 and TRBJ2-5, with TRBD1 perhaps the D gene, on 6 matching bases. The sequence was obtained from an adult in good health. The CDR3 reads CSARQGMRETQYF. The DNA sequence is TGCAGTGCTAGGCAGGGGATGAGGGAGACCCAGTACTTC.